The 24 T cell receptor beta chains below come from one sample, sequenced in a study of early T cells in non-severe SARS-CoV-2 infection. One entry per CDR3 protein, called by TCRdb with MiXCR from the 5' RACE reads. The sample includes about 92,000 distinct CDR3 sequences, less than 15% of them seen just once. The specimen sequenced was whole blood. The receptors stem from an adult who was a healthcare worker with PCR-confirmed SARS-CoV-2 infection or an uninfected control (not recorded which).

This clonotype was seen at least ten times. The rearrangement links TRBV27 to TRBJ1-1, with D unresolved. The CDR3 contains 15 residues. V lost 5 bases, J lost 0 bases, and 13 bases lay in between. Germline V gives CDR1 MNHEY, CDR2 SMNVEV (reference sequence). CDR3 sequence reads: CASSPPGPMNTEAFF. Written as DNA, the CDR3 is TGTGCCAGCAGTCCACCCGGGCCCATGAACACTGAAGCTTTCTTT.

The chain has TRBV11-2 and TRBJ1-3, with TRBD1 as a possible D gene (5 bases). Trimming took 3 bases from V and 6 from J, leaving 15 bases between them. The germline gives CDR1 SGHAT, CDR2 FQNNGV. This CDR3 has 15 residues. CDR3 sequence reads: CASSFGGAAENTIYF. The DNA for the CDR3 is TGTGCCAGCAGCTTTGGCGGGGCGGCTGAAAACACCATATATTTT.

This clonotype was seen repeatedly, ten times or more. One end of the junction varies from germline; a read error may be responsible. The chain recombines TRBV7-7 with TRBJ2-7; the D gene could be TRBD1 or TRBD2 (6 bases each). There are 13 residues in the CDR3. Germline loops: CDR1 SSHAT, CDR2 FNYEAQ (reference sequence). CDR3 protein: CASSPFRGDEQYF. The CDR3 nucleotides read TGTGCTAGCAGCCCCTTTAGGGGGGACGAGCAGTACTTC.

The table lists this clonotype with a few counts. The chain has TRBV18 and TRBJ2-1, with D hard to call. Germline lookup yields CDR1 KGHSH and CDR2 LQKENI. This CDR3 has 12 residues. The V end lost 1 base, the J end lost 5 bases, and 3 bases lay between the germline ends. The CDR3 DNA reads TGTGCCAGCTCACCACGAAACAATGAGCAGTTCTTC. Amino acid sequence: CASSPRNNEQFF.

This clonotype was detected ten times or more. The rearrangement links TRBV7-2 to TRBJ1-1; D unresolved. The CDR3 has 15 amino acids. Trimming cost V 1 base and J 0 bases, with 9 bases left between them. Germline CDR1 reads SGHTA; CDR2 reads FQGNSA. The DNA for the CDR3 is TGTGCCAGCAGCTTAGTGGCAGGATTGAACACTGAAGCTTTCTTT. Its protein is CASSLVAGLNTEAFF.

This clonotype was recorded a few times. The genes are TRBV6-5 and TRBJ1-1; D is ambiguous. With 4 bases removed from V and 6 bases from J, the gap between germline ends came to 6 bases. This CDR3 has 11 amino acids. The germline gives CDR1 MNHEY, CDR2 SVGAGI. Written as DNA, the CDR3 is TGTGCCAGCAGTTGGGGAGCTGAAGCTTTCTTT. It codes for CASSWGAEAFF.

This clonotype was seen more than once but under ten times. This sequence joins TRBV29-1 and TRBJ2-1, with D hard to call. The germline V and J ends were trimmed by 5 bases and 6 bases, with 11 bases remaining between them. This CDR3 contains 12 residues. Germline CDR1 SQVTM, CDR2 ANQGSEA. The CDR3 nucleotides are TGCAGCGTTATGGAAGGCCTCAATGAGCAGTTCTTC. It yields the protein CSVMEGLNEQFF.

This clonotype was counted between two and nine times. This chain joins TRBV5-4 and TRBJ2-1; D ambiguous. V dropped 4 bases and J dropped 0 bases, with 14 bases sitting between them. Germline V gene lookup returns CDR1 SGHNT and CDR2 YYREEE (reference sequence). The length of the CDR3 is 16 residues. The CDR3, as DNA: TGTGCCAGCAGCCCCGATGGGCGGAGCTCCTACAATGAGCAGTTCTTC. Its translation is CASSPDGRSSYNEQFF.

V gene TRBV7-2 combines with J gene TRBJ2-1; 9 bases map to TRBD2. CDR1 is SGHTA and CDR2 is FQGNSA in the germline V gene. Trimming at V came to 5 bases and at J to 4 bases, leaving 3 bases not matched to a gene. The CDR3 runs 14 residues. The CDR3 DNA reads as TGTGCCAGCAGCCGACTAGCGGATTACAATGAGCAGTTCTTC. Translated: CASSRLADYNEQFF.

This clonotype turned up a few times. The chain employs TRBV5-1 and TRBJ1-1; TRBD1 is a possible D gene (5 bases). This CDR3 is 15 amino acids long. Looked up from germline, CDR1 is SGHRS and CDR2 is YFSETQ. Deletions cut 3 bases from V and 5 bases from J, with 17 bases between. This CDR3 reads CASSWRSPGKTEAFF. The CDR3 nucleotides are TGCGCCAGCAGCTGGAGGTCTCCAGGGAAAACTGAAGCTTTCTTT.

This clonotype was counted a few times. The chain has TRBV29-1 and TRBJ2-1; a possible D gene is TRBD2 (5 bases). Germline values: CDR1 SQVTM, CDR2 ANQGSEA. This CDR3 is 14 amino acids long. Trimming shortened V by 8 bases and J by 1 base, and 15 bases separated the two germline ends. CDR3 in DNA: TGCAGCCCGCAAATCGGAGGTTCCTACAATGAGCAGTTCTTC. Translated: CSPQIGGSYNEQFF.

There are a few counts of this clonotype. The V call is TRBV18, the J call TRBJ2-3; 9 bases match TRBD2. The CDR3 consists of 16 residues. In germline, CDR1 is KGHSH, CDR2 LQKENI. The junction had 3 bases not matched to a gene; V was cut back by 0 bases and J by 2 bases. CDR3 in amino acids: CASSPPVAGDTDTQYF. As DNA, the CDR3 is TGTGCCAGCTCACCACCGGTAGCGGGGGACACAGATACGCAGTATTTT.

This chain connects TRBV6-8 to TRBJ2-7; D perhaps matches TRBD1 (6 bases). V was trimmed by 0 bases and J by 5 bases, leaving 14 bases between them. Germline V lookup: CDR1 MNHGY, CDR2 SAAAGT. CDR3 length: 15 amino acids. The CDR3 here is CASSYSGDIRNEQYF. The DNA of the CDR3 is TGTGCCAGCAGTTACTCGGGGGACATTCGCAACGAGCAGTACTTC.

The J gene is TRBJ2-3, the V gene TRBV9, with D perhaps assigned TRBD1 or TRBD2 (5 bases each). This CDR3 contains 17 residues. The ends were cut back, 0 bases at V and 7 bases at J, with 21 bases in the middle. Looked up from germline, CDR1 is SGDLS and CDR2 is YYNGEE. The DNA of the CDR3 is TGTGCCAGCAGCGTAGGAGGGCCCGGGGCCCCTCGAAATACGCAGTATTTT. Amino acids: CASSVGGPGAPRNTQYF.

This chain joins TRBV4-2 and TRBJ1-2, with D hard to call. CDR1 is LGHNA, CDR2 YNFKEQ, per germline. Between the trimmed V and J ends, which lost 3 bases and 2 bases, there was a span of 13 bases. This CDR3 contains 15 residues. The CDR3 bases are TGTGCCAGCAGCCAGGGCGAAGGGAGGAACTATGGCTACACCTTC. Encoded protein: CASSQGEGRNYGYTF.

The V and J genes are TRBV27 and TRBJ2-2; maybe TRBD1 (5 bases). Germline CDR1 MNHEY, CDR2 SMNVEV (reference sequence). The CDR3 runs 15 residues. V lost 1 base and J lost 7, with 13 bases in between. CDR3 region: CASSLWQGLGGELFF. The CDR3 DNA reads TGTGCCAGCAGTTTATGGCAGGGATTGGGCGGGGAGCTGTTTTTT.

This clonotype was observed a few times. The rearrangement links TRBV29-1 to TRBJ2-1, with 8 nucleotides matching TRBD1. V was pared by 5 bases and J by 7 bases, with 7 bases of the junction left unmatched. Germline CDR1 is SQVTM and CDR2 is ANQGSEA. This CDR3 has 13 residues. CDR3 sequence: CSVWSGGTNEQFF. The CDR3 DNA reads TGCAGCGTTTGGTCAGGGGGCACGAATGAGCAGTTCTTC.

The chain couples TRBV29-1 to TRBJ2-2; 7 bases align to TRBD1. With V trimmed by 7 bases and J by 3 bases, 11 bases remained unmatched. Germline CDR1 and CDR2: SQVTM and ANQGSEA. This CDR3 has 15 amino acids. For the CDR3, the DNA is TGCAGCGCCCAACCCCAGGGGGAGTACACCGGGGAGCTGTTTTTT. Its protein is CSAQPQGEYTGELFF.

This clonotype was counted at least ten times. The chain joins TRBV19 to TRBJ1-5; D uncertain. Germline assignment: CDR1 LNHDA and CDR2 SQIVND (reference sequence). V shed 0 bases and J shed 0 bases, with 9 bases lying between them. The CDR3 length is 16 residues. The CDR3, as DNA: TGTGCCAGTAGTATAGAAACAGCCCTTAGCAATCAGCCCCAGCATTTT. As protein: CASSIETALSNQPQHF.

This clonotype was picked up one time. The chain links TRBV20-1 to TRBJ2-3; 11 bases fit TRBD2. The V segment lost 2 bases and the J segment 6 bases; nucleotides outside the gene matches: 4. Per the germline V gene, CDR1 is DFQATT and CDR2 is SNEGSKA (reference sequence). The CDR3 contains 14 residues. The CDR3 here is CSARLAGGPDTQYF. Written as DNA, the CDR3 is TGCAGTGCTAGACTAGCGGGGGGTCCTGATACGCAGTATTTT.

This sequence joins TRBV28 and TRBJ1-2, with TRBD1 as a possible D gene (5 bases). The CDR3 sequence is 16 residues long. V lost 6 bases, J lost 1 base, and 18 bases lay in between. Germline lookup yields CDR1 MDHEN and CDR2 SYDVKM. The CDR3 region is CASSPGLKNINYGYTF. The CDR3 DNA is TGTGCCAGCAGCCCGGGACTAAAAAATATTAACTATGGCTACACCTTC.

The chain employs TRBV18 and TRBJ2-7; 13 bases map to TRBD2. V was pared by 3 bases and J by 0 bases, with 5 bases of the junction left unmatched. CDR3 length equals 17 residues. From germline, CDR1 is KGHSH and CDR2 LQKENI. The CDR3 coding sequence is TGTGCCAGCTCACCCGGACTAGCGGGGGACCCCTCCTACGAGCAGTACTTC. This encodes CASSPGLAGDPSYEQYF.

The V and J genes are TRBV7-9 and TRBJ1-1, with D hard to call. Germline V gene sequence: CDR1 SEHNR, CDR2 FQNEAQ (reference sequence). Trimming took 0 bases from V and 5 from J, leaving 7 bases between them. The CDR3 is 13 amino acids. This CDR3 is CASSLAPRTEAFF. The CDR3 DNA is TGTGCCAGCAGCTTAGCCCCAAGGACTGAAGCTTTCTTT.

This clonotype was observed a handful of times. The chain employs TRBV24-1 and TRBJ1-5; a weak D match, TRBD1 (5 bases). The V gene lost 2 bases and the J gene lost 4 bases, with 11 bases spanning the gap. Germline V gene lookup returns CDR1 KGHDR and CDR2 SFDVKD. The CDR3 is 15 residues long. The CDR3 DNA reads TGTGCCACCAGTGATTCTGACGCAGGGAATCAGCCCCAGCATTTT. Amino acids: CATSDSDAGNQPQHF.